Listed below are T cell receptor beta chains from one sample, sequenced in a study of shared clonotypes between healthy human individuals. Measured with immunoSEQ multiplex PCR; TCRdb has only the in-frame clones, and not every one. The table shows about 110,000 clones, with about 63% occurring only once. The specimen was memory CD8+ T cells sorted from blood. Receptors originate from a woman aged 25 to 45 in good health. Each CDR3 is given with its conserved first and last residue. Fields, in order: CDR3 protein, CDR3 DNA, clone size, D gene, V gene, J gene. D genes are given only for firm matches. The listing skips clone size in some rows; elsewhere it reads once, few, many or a size class.

CASSLTGLSTDTQYF	TGTGCCAGCAGCCTGACCGGCCTCAGCACAGATACGCAGTATTTT	.	.	TRBV11-2	TRBJ2-3
CASSYRENEKLFF	TGTGCCAGCAGTTACAGGGAGAACGAAAAACTGTTTTTT	once	.	TRBV6-6	TRBJ1-4
CASSQGPARYLNSDEQFF	TGTGCCAGCAGCCAAGGACCGGCGCGCTACCTTAATTCGGATGAGCAGTTCTTC	.	.	TRBV14	TRBJ2-1
CASRLGPNQPQHF	TGTGCCAGCAGGTTGGGGCCAAATCAGCCCCAGCATTTT	.	.	TRBV27	TRBJ1-5
CASSYSTAKNIQYF	TGTGCCAGCAGTTACTCGACTGCCAAAAACATTCAGTACTTC	.	.	TRBV6-6	TRBJ2-4
CASSNRATNEKLFF	TGTGCCAGTAGTAACAGAGCAACTAATGAAAAACTGTTTTTT	.	.	TRBV19	TRBJ1-4
CASSLVAMNYEQYF	TGCGCCAGCAGCTTGGTGGCCATGAACTACGAGCAGTACTTC	.	.	TRBV5-1	TRBJ2-7
CASSLSPTEMNTEAFF	TGTGCCAGCAGTTTAAGCCCGACAGAGATGAACACTGAAGCTTTCTTT	.	.	TRBV27	TRBJ1-1
CASSLGPGTSPYEQYF	TGTGCCAGCAGCTTGGGCCCAGGGACCTCTCCCTACGAGCAGTACTTC	.	.	TRBV5-8	TRBJ2-7
CASRHRDSLSYEQYF	TGTGCCAGCAGACACCGGGACTCTCTCTCCTACGAGCAGTACTTC	once	.	TRBV28	TRBJ2-7
CASSGSGGGLNEQFF	TGCGCCAGCAGTGGGAGCGGGGGTGGACTCAATGAGCAGTTCTTC	.	TRBD2	TRBV10-2	TRBJ2-1
CASSLLSVTYEQYF	TGTGCCAGCAGCTTATTGAGCGTAACCTACGAGCAGTACTTC	.	.	TRBV7-9	TRBJ2-7
CASSHTVAGESYEQYF	TGTGCCAGCAGCCACACGGTAGCGGGAGAGTCCTACGAGCAGTACTTC	few	TRBD2	TRBV5-6	TRBJ2-7
CASSESPGAANQPQHF	TGCGCCAGCAGTGAGTCCCCCGGGGCCGCCAATCAGCCCCAGCATTTT	few	.	TRBV10-2	TRBJ1-5
CASRSDSSSYNEQFF	TGTGCCAGCAGAAGTGACTCAAGCTCCTACAATGAGCAGTTCTTC	.	.	TRBV6-5	TRBJ2-1
CASSLRTSGDEQYF	TGCGCCAGCAGCTTGAGGACTAGCGGGGACGAGCAGTACTTC	.	TRBD2	TRBV5-1	TRBJ2-7
CASRKRDTISNQPQHF	TGTGCCAGCAGGAAACGGGACACCATTAGCAATCAGCCCCAGCATTTT	.	.	TRBV11-2	TRBJ1-5
CASSLSAGGPYNEQFF	TGTGCCAGCAGTTTATCGGCAGGGGGCCCCTACAATGAGCAGTTCTTC	.	TRBD1	TRBV27	TRBJ2-1
CASSLAGTSRIDEQFF	TGTGCCAGCAGCTTGGCCGGGACTAGTCGAATCGATGAGCAGTTCTTC	.	TRBD2	TRBV5-6	TRBJ2-1
CASSPGNHIQYF	TGTGCCAGCTCTCCAGGGAACCACATTCAGTACTTC	few	.	TRBV9	TRBJ2-4
CASSRKSAGQPRGNTIYF	TGTGCCAGCAGTCGTAAATCGGCGGGACAGCCACGGGGAAACACCATATATTTT	once	TRBD1	TRBV27	TRBJ1-3
CASSPRGGSSYNEQFF	TGTGCCAGCAGCCCCCGAGGGGGCAGCTCCTACAATGAGCAGTTCTTC	few	TRBD1	TRBV7-9	TRBJ2-1
CASSYTGGTDTQYF	TGCGCCAGCAGCTACACAGGGGGCACAGATACGCAGTATTTT	.	TRBD1	TRBV5-1	TRBJ2-3
CASSEGAPGLGTYEQYF	TGTGCCAGCAGCGAAGGGGCCCCGGGACTAGGAACCTACGAGCAGTACTTC	.	TRBD2	TRBV7-3	TRBJ2-7
CASSSRAPGQEISSPLHF	TGTGCCAGCAGCTCACGGGCGCCGGGACAGGAGATATCATCACCCCTCCACTTT	.	TRBD1	TRBV4-2	TRBJ1-6
CATSSIRESGTDTQYF	TGTGCCACCAGCAGCATTAGGGAATCCGGCACAGATACGCAGTATTTT	many	.	TRBV15	TRBJ2-3
CSVEDQHYGYTF	TGCAGCGTTGAAGACCAGCACTATGGCTACACCTTC	.	.	TRBV29-1	TRBJ1-2
CASSRSGSLYNEQFF	TGTGCCAGCAGCCGCAGCGGGAGCCTCTACAATGAGCAGTTCTTC	many	TRBD2	TRBV6-5	TRBJ2-1
CASSQDPGQGPDTQYF	TGTGCCAGCAGCCAAGATCCGGGACAGGGGCCAGATACGCAGTATTTT	few	TRBD1	TRBV4-2	TRBJ2-3
CATSRDSTETGELFF	TGTGCCACCAGCAGAGATTCGACGGAAACCGGGGAGCTGTTTTTT	.	.	TRBV15	TRBJ2-2
CASSLLGDGNEQFF	TGTGCCAGTAGTTTGTTGGGGGACGGGAATGAGCAGTTCTTC	few	.	TRBV19	TRBJ2-1
CASSLLREEADTQYF	TGCGCCAGCAGCTTGTTACGGGAGGAAGCAGATACGCAGTATTTT	.	TRBD2	TRBV5-1	TRBJ2-3
CATGKSYEQYF	TGTGCAACCGGGAAGAGCTACGAGCAGTACTTC	many	.	TRBV6-6	TRBJ2-7
CASSFYGSAHNEQFF	TGTGCCAGCAGCTTTTATGGGAGTGCCCACAATGAGCAGTTCTTC	.	.	TRBV5-6	TRBJ2-1
CASRRIGAGQETQYF	TGTGCCAGCAGGAGGATAGGGGCAGGTCAAGAGACCCAGTACTTC	.	.	TRBV28	TRBJ2-5
CASSPKRAEPYNEQFF	TGTGCCAGCAGCCCCAAACGAGCGGAGCCCTACAATGAGCAGTTCTTC	many	.	TRBV7-9	TRBJ2-1
CASSDGVGNTEAFF	TGTGCCAGCAGTGATGGGGTGGGGAACACTGAAGCTTTCTTT	few	.	TRBV25-1	TRBJ1-1
CASSLLAGRGEQYF	TGTGCCAGCAGTCTACTAGCGGGAAGGGGCGAGCAGTACTTC	.	TRBD2	TRBV28	TRBJ2-7
CASRGVGNQPQHF	TGTGCCAGCAGAGGAGTCGGCAATCAGCCCCAGCATTTT	.	.	TRBV6-5	TRBJ1-5
CASSVTGGEGYTF	TGCGCCAGCAGCGTTACAGGGGGCGAAGGCTACACCTTC	.	TRBD1	TRBV10-1	TRBJ1-2